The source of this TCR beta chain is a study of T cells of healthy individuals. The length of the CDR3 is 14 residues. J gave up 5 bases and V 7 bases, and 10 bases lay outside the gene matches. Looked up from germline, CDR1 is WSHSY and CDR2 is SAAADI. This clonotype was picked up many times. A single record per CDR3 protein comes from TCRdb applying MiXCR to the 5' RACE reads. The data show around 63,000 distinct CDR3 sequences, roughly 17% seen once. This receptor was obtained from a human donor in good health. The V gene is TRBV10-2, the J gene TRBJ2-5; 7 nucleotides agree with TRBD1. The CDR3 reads CASTDAGTDETQYF. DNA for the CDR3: TGCGCCAGCACCGATGCTGGGACAGACGAGACCCAGTACTTC.